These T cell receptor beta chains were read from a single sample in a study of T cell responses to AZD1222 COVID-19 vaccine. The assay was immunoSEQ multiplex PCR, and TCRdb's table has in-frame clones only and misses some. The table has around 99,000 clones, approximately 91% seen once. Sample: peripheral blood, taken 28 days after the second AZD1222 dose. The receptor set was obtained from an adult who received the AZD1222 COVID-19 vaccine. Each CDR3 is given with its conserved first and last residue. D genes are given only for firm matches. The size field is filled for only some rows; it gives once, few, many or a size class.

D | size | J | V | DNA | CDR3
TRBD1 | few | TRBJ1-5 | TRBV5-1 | TGCGCCAGCAGCTTGGATGGGACAGCTAGCCAGCCCCAGCATTTT | CASSLDGTASQPQHF
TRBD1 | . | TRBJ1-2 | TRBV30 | TGTGCCTGGAGTGCGAAGGGACAGGGGAATGGCTACACCTTC | CAWSAKGQGNGYTF
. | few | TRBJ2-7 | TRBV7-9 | TGTGCCAGCAGCTACCAAGGCATAGGCGGACTTCCCTACGAGCAGTACTTC | CASSYQGIGGLPYEQYF
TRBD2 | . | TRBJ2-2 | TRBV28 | TGTGCCAGCAGTTTATGGAGGTTAGCGGGAGGCCCCGGGGAGCTGTTTTTT | CASSLWRLAGGPGELFF
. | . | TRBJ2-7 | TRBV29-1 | TGCAGCGTTAAGGACCGTGGCGAGCAGTACTTC | CSVKDRGEQYF
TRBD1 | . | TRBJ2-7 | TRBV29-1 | TGCAGCGTAGGCCCGGGACAGGGACCGTACGAGCAGTACTTC | CSVGPGQGPYEQYF
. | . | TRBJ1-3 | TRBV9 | TGTGCCAGCAGCGTCTCCGGGACGACGGGAAACACCATATATTTT | CASSVSGTTGNTIYF
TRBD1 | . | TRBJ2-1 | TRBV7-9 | TGTGCCAGCAGCCCAGGGGGCGGCTCCTACAATGAGCAGTTCTTC | CASSPGGGSYNEQFF
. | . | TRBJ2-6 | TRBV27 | TGTGCCAGCACAGCCTACTCTGGGGCCAACGTCCTGACTTTC | CASTAYSGANVLTF
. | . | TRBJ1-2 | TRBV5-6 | TGTGCCAGCAGCTCCTTGGACATACTTAACTATGGCTACACCTTC | CASSSLDILNYGYTF
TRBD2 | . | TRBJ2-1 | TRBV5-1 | TGCGCCAGCAGCGGGGGGACTAGCGGGAGAATCAATGAGCAGTTCTTC | CASSGGTSGRINEQFF
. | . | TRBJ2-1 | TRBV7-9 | TGTGCCAGCAGCTTAGCGGGAATGGGACCGTCCGGTAATGAGCAGTTCTTC | CASSLAGMGPSGNEQFF
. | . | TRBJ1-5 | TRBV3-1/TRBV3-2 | TGTGCCAGCAGCAACCAGCATTTT | CASSNQHF
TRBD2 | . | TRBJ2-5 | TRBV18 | TGTGCCAGCTCACCGGGACTAGCGGGAGGAGAGACCCAGTACTTC | CASSPGLAGGETQYF
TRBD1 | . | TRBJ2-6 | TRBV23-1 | TGCGCCAGCTGGGACAGGGAGTCTGGGGCCAACGTCCTGACTTTC | CASWDRESGANVLTF
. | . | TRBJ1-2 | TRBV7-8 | TGTGCCAGCAGCGGCGAGCACTTTGTATATGGCTACACCTTC | CASSGEHFVYGYTF
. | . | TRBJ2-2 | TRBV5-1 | TGCGCCAGCAGGGGGGATGACACCGGGGAGCTGTTTTTT | CASRGDDTGELFF
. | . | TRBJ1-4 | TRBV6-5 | TGTGCCAGCAGGCAGGGGCCGAACTATGAAAAACTGTTTTTT | CASRQGPNYEKLFF
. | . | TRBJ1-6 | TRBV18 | TGTGCCAGCTCACCGATCGGGCAGGCGAATAATTCACCCCTCCACTTT | CASSPIGQANNSPLHF
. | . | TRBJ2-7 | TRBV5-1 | TGCGCCAGCAGCTTGTTGGGGGCACGCGAGCAGTACTTC | CASSLLGAREQYF
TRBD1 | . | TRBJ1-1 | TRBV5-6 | TGTGCCAGCAGCCCTTATCAGGGGGCAATCACTGAAGCTTTCTTT | CASSPYQGAITEAFF
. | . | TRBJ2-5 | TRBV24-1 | TGTGCCACCAGTGATTTGCGCAGCGGCCTTCAAGAGACCCAGTACTTC | CATSDLRSGLQETQYF
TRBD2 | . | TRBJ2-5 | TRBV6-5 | TGTGCCAGCAGTTTGGGTAGCGGGAGGCCTGGGGAGACCCAGTACTTC | CASSLGSGRPGETQYF
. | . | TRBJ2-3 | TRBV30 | TGTGCCTGGAACCCGGGACCGATAAACACAGATACGCAGTATTTT | CAWNPGPINTDTQYF
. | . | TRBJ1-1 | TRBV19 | TGTGCCAGCGGGACTAAGGAAGCTTTCTTT | CASGTKEAFF
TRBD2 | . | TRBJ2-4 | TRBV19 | TGTGCCAGTAGTCCCTTTTTGGGACTAGCGGACATTCAGTACTTC | CASSPFLGLADIQYF
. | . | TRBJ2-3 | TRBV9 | TGTGCCAGCAGCGTAGGGGTAGGGTCAGATACGCAGTATTTT | CASSVGVGSDTQYF
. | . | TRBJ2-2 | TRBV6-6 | TGTGCCAGCAGTTGGGGAAGCCCGAACACCGGGGAGCTGTTTTTT | CASSWGSPNTGELFF
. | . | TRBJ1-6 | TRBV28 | TGTGCCAGCAGTTTATCAGGGGACGATAATTCACCCCTCCACTTT | CASSLSGDDNSPLHF
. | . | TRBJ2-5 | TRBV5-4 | TGTGCCAGCAGCTTGATTCTCGGGACGAAAGAGACCCAGTACTTC | CASSLILGTKETQYF
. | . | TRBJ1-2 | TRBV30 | TGTGCCTGGAGTGTAAAGGGGCCTAAAGGTGGCTACACCTTC | CAWSVKGPKGGYTF
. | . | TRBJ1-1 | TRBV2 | TGTGCCAGCAGTGAAGCGGAGCTAAGTACTGAAGCTTTCTTT | CASSEAELSTEAFF
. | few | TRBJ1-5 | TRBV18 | TGTGCCAGCTCACCAAGTCTTAGCAATCAGCCCCAGCATTTT | CASSPSLSNQPQHF
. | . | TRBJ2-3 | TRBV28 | TGTGCCAGCAGTCCCCACGACATGAGGGATACGCAGTATTTT | CASSPHDMRDTQYF
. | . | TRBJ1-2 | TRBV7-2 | TGTGCCAGCAGCTTAGTTGAGGGAGATGGCTACACCTTC | CASSLVEGDGYTF
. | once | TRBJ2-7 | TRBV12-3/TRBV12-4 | TGTGCCAGCAGTTTAAGTGTCTCCTACGAGCAGTACTTC | CASSLSVSYEQYF
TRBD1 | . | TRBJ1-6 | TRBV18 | TGTGCCAGCTCACCTGAGGGGGCAAGCAATAATTCACCCCTCCACTTT | CASSPEGASNNSPLHF
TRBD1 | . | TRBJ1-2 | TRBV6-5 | TGTGCCAGTCGCGACAGGGGCGGCTACACCTTC | CASRDRGGYTF
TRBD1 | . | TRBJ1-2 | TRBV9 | TGTGCCAGCAGCGCATCTTGGACAGGATTAAACTATGGCTACACCTTC | CASSASWTGLNYGYTF
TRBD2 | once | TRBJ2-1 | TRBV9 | TGTGCCAGCAGCGCCCCCGGGACTAGCGGGAGTAGTGAGCAGTTCTTC | CASSAPGTSGSSEQFF
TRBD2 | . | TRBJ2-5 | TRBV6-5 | TGTGCCAGCCTCTCGGGGGGTTTAGGCGAGACCCAGTACTTC | CASLSGGLGETQYF
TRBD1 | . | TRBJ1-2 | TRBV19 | TGTGCCAGTAGTGCCCGGGACAGGGCACGAGGCTACACCTTC | CASSARDRARGYTF
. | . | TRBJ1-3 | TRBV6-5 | TGTGCCAGCAGAAAGACACTGGACTCTGGAAACACCATATATTTT | CASRKTLDSGNTIYF
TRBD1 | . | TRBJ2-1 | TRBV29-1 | TGCAGCGTCATTGCACCGGGACAGGGGGTAGACAATGAGCAGTTCTTC | CSVIAPGQGVDNEQFF
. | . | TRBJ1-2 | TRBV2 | TGTGCCAGCAGTGAAATCGGGACTGATGGCTACACCTTC | CASSEIGTDGYTF
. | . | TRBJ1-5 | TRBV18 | TGTGCCAGCTCACCAGGCAGCAATCAGCCCCAGCATTTT | CASSPGSNQPQHF